The 15 T cell receptor beta chains given below trace back to one sample, sequenced in a study of CD8 T cells in Susac syndrome. With random hexamers, reverse transcription was performed on roughly 0.5 to 1 ug of RNA. TCRdb itself ran the immunoSEQ multiplex PCR reads through MiXCR, one entry per CDR3 protein. The table includes more than 65,000 distinct CDR3 sequences, roughly 94% detected once. Sequenced material: CD8+ T cells from PBMCs. Receptor source: a human donor in good health.

The V and J genes are TRBV20-1 and TRBJ1-4; D ambiguous. CDR1 is DFQATT, CDR2 SNEGSKA, per germline (reference sequence). The CDR3 loop spans 15 amino acids. The V and J ends lost 0 bases and 4 bases respectively, with 12 bases between them. CDR3 sequence (DNA): TGCAGTGCTAGAGATCGATTATTGAGTAATGAAAAACTGTTTTTT. Amino acid sequence: CSARDRLLSNEKLFF.

The V and J genes are TRBV29-1 and TRBJ1-6; 7 bases line up with TRBD1. The CDR3 consists of 14 residues. The trim removed 5 bases at V and 6 bases at J, leaving 7 bases unmatched. Germline V lookup: CDR1 SQVTM, CDR2 ANQGSEA. The CDR3, as DNA: TGCAGCGTTCGAGAGGGGGCAGGTAATTCACCCCTCCACTTT. Its translation: CSVREGAGNSPLHF.

The gene calls are TRBV12-3 or TRBV12-4 and TRBJ2-3; TRBD2 matches 10 bases. Trimming removed 3 bases from V and 7 bases from J; junction bases left unmatched: 13. This CDR3 contains 17 residues. The CDR3 bases are TGTGCCAGCAGTTTCGAATCTGTAGCGGGGGGCCATAATACGCAGTATTTT. Protein product: CASSFESVAGGHNTQYF.

This chain joins TRBV7-9 and TRBJ2-5; TRBD2 might be the D (5 bases). V was pared by 7 bases and J by 7 bases, with 22 bases between. Germline V gives CDR1 SEHNR, CDR2 FQNEAQ (reference sequence). This CDR3 is built from 15 residues. The CDR3 sequence: CASTARGPDFWTQYF. Written as DNA, the CDR3 is TGTGCCAGCACCGCAAGAGGGCCCGACTTTTGGACCCAGTACTTC. Full variable domain (rest looked up from reference TRBV7-9 and TRBJ2-5): DTGVSQNPRHKITKRGQNVTFRCDPISEHNRLYWYRQTLGQGPEFLTYFQNEAQLEKSRLLSDRFSAERPKGSFSTLEIQRTEQGDSAMYLCASTARGPDFWTQYFGPGTRLLVL.

This chain joins TRBV3-1 and TRBJ1-4; D may be TRBD1 (6 bases). Trimming shortened V by 3 bases and J by 8 bases, and 16 bases separated the two germline ends. The CDR3 contains 15 residues. Germline lookup yields CDR1 LGHDT and CDR2 YNNKEL (reference sequence). In nucleotides, the CDR3 is TGTGCCAGCAGCCACCCAAGCGGGGGGGCAGAAAAACTGTTTTTT. Amino acid sequence: CASSHPSGGAEKLFF.

V usage is TRBV28 and J usage is TRBJ2-5; unclear D gene. Germline lookup yields CDR1 MDHEN and CDR2 SYDVKM. V shed 6 bases and J shed 2 bases, with 16 bases lying between them. The CDR3 runs to 15 residues. The CDR3, as DNA: TGTGCCAGCAGCCCCCTTCGGGCCCTACAAGAGACCCAGTACTTC. It codes for CASSPLRALQETQYF.

This clonotype has just one count. The rearrangement links TRBV15 to TRBJ1-5; D not certain. Between the trimmed V and J ends, which lost 4 bases and 2 bases, there was a span of 12 bases. The CDR3 spans 15 residues. The germline V gene encodes CDR1 LNHNV and CDR2 YYDKDF (reference sequence). This CDR3 reads CATSMVDIGNQPQHF. DNA of the CDR3: TGTGCCACCAGCATGGTCGACATCGGCAATCAGCCCCAGCATTTT.

The chain carries TRBV5-1 and TRBJ1-1, with TRBD1 identical over 8 bases. V shed 0 bases, J shed 7 bases, and the junction held 8 bases outside the gene matches. This CDR3 comprises 15 residues. The germline gives CDR1 SGHRS, CDR2 YFSETQ. The CDR3 is CASSLDRGLRREAFF. CDR3 nucleotides: TGCGCCAGCAGCTTGGACAGGGGGTTGAGGCGTGAAGCTTTCTTT.

The chain is built from TRBV27 and TRBJ1-2; perhaps TRBD1 as D (6 bases). V was trimmed by 4 bases and J by 5 bases, leaving 8 bases between them. The length of the CDR3 is 12 residues. Germline loops: CDR1 MNHEY, CDR2 SMNVEV (reference sequence). CDR3: CASSSGQYGYTF. The CDR3 DNA sequence: TGTGCCAGCAGTTCAGGACAGTATGGCTACACCTTC.

The V call is TRBV29-1, the J call TRBJ1-2; 9 bases map to TRBD1. Trimming removed 5 bases from V and 7 bases from J; junction bases left unmatched: 11. CDR3 size: 14 residues. The germline CDR1 and CDR2 sequences are SQVTM and ANQGSEA. The chain's CDR3 is CSVPKGTGHPGYTF. The DNA of the CDR3 is TGCAGCGTTCCCAAGGGGACAGGGCATCCTGGCTACACCTTC.

The chain has TRBV29-1 and TRBJ2-6; D unresolved. Per the germline V gene, CDR1 is SQVTM and CDR2 is ANQGSEA. With 3 bases removed from V and 2 bases from J, the gap between germline ends came to 5 bases. This CDR3 comprises 13 residues. CDR3 bases: TGCAGCGTTGAGTGGCCTGGGGCCAACGTCCTGACTTTC. This codes for CSVEWPGANVLTF.

V is TRBV10-3 and J is TRBJ2-1; D is ambiguous. Looked up from germline, CDR1 is ENHRY and CDR2 is SYGVKD. V was cut by 0 bases and J by 0 bases, with 9 bases left in between. This CDR3 region has 16 residues. The CDR3 is CAISESGRSSYNEQFF. The DNA of the CDR3 is TGTGCCATCAGTGAGTCGGGCAGGAGCTCCTACAATGAGCAGTTCTTC.

The chain recombines TRBV2 with TRBJ1-2; 11 positions match TRBD1. The germline V gene has CDR1 SNHLY and CDR2 FYNNEI. The CDR3 loop spans 16 amino acids. Unmatched junction bases numbered 9, after V lost 8 bases and J lost 1 base. CDR3 coding DNA: TGTGCCAGCCAACGCGGACAGGGGGCAATTAACTATGGCTACACCTTC. Protein product: CASQRGQGAINYGYTF.

The gene calls are TRBV12-3 or TRBV12-4 and TRBJ1-2; D remains ambiguous. CDR3 length: 14 amino acids. Trimming took 5 bases from V and 2 from J, leaving 12 bases between them. The CDR3 loop is CASSPPMHNYGYTF. In DNA, the CDR3 is TGTGCCAGCAGTCCCCCTATGCACAACTATGGCTACACCTTC.

This rearrangement joins TRBV27 to TRBJ1-4; TRBD1 might be the D (5 bases). V was pared by 4 bases and J by 10 bases, with 13 bases between. Per germline, CDR1 MNHEY and CDR2 SMNVEV (reference sequence). CDR3 length equals 13 residues. CDR3 in amino acids: CASSSGESGKLFF. CDR3 in DNA: TGTGCCAGCAGTTCGGGGGAGAGTGGAAAACTGTTTTTT.